The source of this T cell receptor (beta chain) is a study of T-cell memory formation after mild COVID-19. In TCRdb, the 5' RACE reads were re-called with MiXCR into one record per CDR3 protein. This table holds about 320,000 distinct CDR3 sequences, 13% to 15% found once. This clonotype has a handful of counts. The sequenced material came from PBMCs or a T cell subset sorted from them (not recorded which). The origin of this receptor is a man aged 18 to 29 who had mild COVID-19 (a few samples of this study predate the infection). Cell type and time point are not known.

Here the CDR3 reads CASNPPTGLYGANVLTF. The DNA of the CDR3 is TGTGCCAGCAACCCCCCGACAGGGTTGTACGGGGCCAACGTCCTGACTTTC. This chain connects TRBV6-1 to TRBJ2-6, with 7 bases aligning to TRBD1. Looked up from germline, CDR1 is MNHNS and CDR2 is SASEGT. Unmatched junction bases numbered 13, after V lost 7 bases and J lost 4 bases. The CDR3 consists of 17 residues.